This T cell receptor beta chain was recovered during a study of regulatory and conventional T cells in RAG deficiency. Points from the study as a whole: Other subsets showed 9 to 10-fold reductions, but Treg unique TCR beta sequences fell roughly 110-fold in these patients. These Omenn syndrome Treg sorts may hold peripherally activated cells instead.

Data came from immunoSEQ multiplex PCR; TCRdb stores just in-frame clones and leaves some out. The data show around 37,000 clones, around 89% seen once. With 6 bases removed from V and 6 bases from J, the gap between germline ends came to 12 bases. The CDR3 runs to 13 residues. Germline V CDR1 and CDR2: MNHEY, SMNVEV (reference sequence). As concerns this clone: Its antigen remains unidentified.

The sample also formed part of further work on regulatory T cells. That report adds: The primer mix had 52 TRBV and 13 TRBJ primers. Patient repertoires had restricted TRB V-J pairs and skewed V and J usage, most in Tregs.

Input material: CD8+ T cells sorted from blood. The chain joins TRBV27 to TRBJ2-1; D might be TRBD1 (6 bases). The sequence came from a human donor in good health. This CDR3 reads CASSLRGGNEQFF. The CDR3 DNA reads as TGTGCCAGCAGCCTTCGAGGGGGCAATGAGCAGTTCTTC.